The 13 T cell receptor beta chains in this list originate from one sample, sequenced in a study of shared clonotypes between healthy human individuals. Repertoires were generated with immunoSEQ multiplex PCR, while TCRdb's copy carries only in-frame clones and drops some. The sample has around 2,000,000 clones, 95% seen once. Sequencing was performed on naive CD4+ T cells sorted from blood. The subset denotes: CD45RA+ positively selected. These receptors were collected from a man younger than 35 in good health.

The chain joins TRBV11-2 to TRBJ2-3, with 9 bases identical to TRBD2. Germline V gives CDR1 SGHAT, CDR2 FQNNGV. After removal of 3 bases from V and 3 bases from J, the junction contained 13 bases not matched to a gene. The CDR3 has 18 amino acids. CDR3 protein: CASSLRVNSGSGTDTQYF. Written as DNA, the CDR3 is TGTGCCAGCAGCTTGAGGGTGAATAGCGGGAGTGGTACAGATACGCAGTATTTT.

This chain uses TRBV7-6 with TRBJ1-1, with 9 bases lining up with TRBD1. Unmatched junction bases numbered 4, after V lost 5 bases and J lost 3 bases. Per germline, CDR1 SGHVS and CDR2 FNYEAQ. CDR3 length: 14 amino acids. The CDR3, as DNA: TGTGCCAGCAGCCCGGACAGGGGAGACACTGAAGCTTTCTTT. This gives the protein CASSPDRGDTEAFF.

V usage is TRBV11-2 and J usage is TRBJ2-3; TRBD1 is a possible D gene (7 bases). Deletions cut 2 bases from V and 2 bases from J, with 17 bases between. This CDR3 has 17 residues. Germline values: CDR1 SGHAT, CDR2 FQNNGV. CDR3 sequence reads: CASSLTGASGYTDTQYF. As DNA, the CDR3 is TGTGCCAGCAGCTTAACAGGGGCGAGCGGGTACACAGATACGCAGTATTTT.

This chain joins TRBV6-5 and TRBJ2-3, with 7 bases identical to TRBD1. Germline V lookup: CDR1 MNHEY, CDR2 SVGAGI. J gave up 1 base and V 2 bases, and 0 bases lay outside the gene matches. This CDR3 contains 14 residues. CDR3 loop: CASSYQGGTDTQYF. As DNA, the CDR3 is TGTGCCAGCAGTTACCAGGGGGGCACAGATACGCAGTATTTT.

Comment on this clone: Distinct nucleotide sequences in the sample also encode this CDR3. The V call is TRBV18, the J call TRBJ2-2; D is uncertain. The germline V gene encodes CDR1 KGHSH and CDR2 LQKENI. CDR3 length: 12 amino acids. V dropped 3 bases and J dropped 8 bases, with 7 bases sitting between them. The CDR3 reads CASSPGVGELFF. The CDR3 DNA reads TGTGCCAGCTCACCCGGTGTAGGGGAGCTGTTTTTT.

Concerning this clone: The same CDR3 is also encoded by other DNA sequences in this sample. The chain links TRBV5-1 to TRBJ2-5, with D possibly matching TRBD1 (5 bases). V was shortened by 4 bases and J by 4 bases, with 11 bases between the two germline ends. This CDR3 region has 13 residues. CDR1 and CDR2 (germline): SGHRS, YFSETQ. In DNA form, the CDR3 reads TGCGCCAGCAGCCTGGGGCTCCCAGAGACCCAGTACTTC. Translation gives CASSLGLPETQYF.

The chain joins TRBV9 to TRBJ2-3; 10 bases line up with TRBD1. The CDR3 runs 16 residues. Germline V gene lookup returns CDR1 SGDLS and CDR2 YYNGEE. The ends lost 3 bases at V and 4 bases at J; junction bases unmatched: 8. The CDR3 spells CASSARTGGLSDTQYF. The CDR3 coding sequence is TGTGCCAGCAGCGCCCGGACAGGGGGACTCTCAGATACGCAGTATTTT.

This rearrangement joins TRBV19 to TRBJ1-1; possible D gene TRBD1, 5 bases. The CDR3 is made up of 14 amino acids. V lost 4 bases and J 4 bases, leaving 13 bases between the germline ends. Germline V gives CDR1 LNHDA, CDR2 SQIVND (reference sequence). The CDR3 loop is CASSTGGRATEAFF. For the CDR3, the DNA is TGTGCCAGTAGTACGGGGGGTCGTGCCACTGAAGCTTTCTTT.

On this clone itself: The sample contains more than one DNA sequence encoding this CDR3. The chain employs TRBV18 and TRBJ2-7, with D perhaps TRBD1 (5 bases). This CDR3 contains 12 residues. Germline CDR1 and CDR2: KGHSH and LQKENI. Between the trimmed V and J ends, which lost 3 bases and 2 bases, there was a span of 5 bases. Written as DNA, the CDR3 is TGTGCCAGCTCACCGGACACCTACGAGCAGTACTTC. Its translation: CASSPDTYEQYF.

The chain carries TRBV30 and TRBJ1-1; D unresolved. With 4 bases removed from V and 4 bases from J, the gap between germline ends came to 7 bases. CDR1 and CDR2 from the germline V gene are GTSNPN and SVGIG (reference sequence). The CDR3 consists of 11 residues. The CDR3 region is CAWTGFTEAFF. CDR3 coding DNA: TGTGCCTGGACAGGTTTCACTGAAGCTTTCTTT. Full variable domain (rest looked up from reference TRBV30 and TRBJ1-1): SQTIHQWPATLVQPVGSPLSLECTVEGTSNPNLYWYRQAAGRGLQLLFYSVGIGQISSEVPQNLSASRPQDRQFILSSKKLLLSDSGFYLCAWTGFTEAFFGQGTRLTVV.

Worth noting for this clone: This CDR3 is also generated by other DNA sequences in the sample. The chain has TRBV5-1 and TRBJ2-1; D is unclear. Germline values: CDR1 SGHRS, CDR2 YFSETQ. The V gene lost 4 bases and the J gene lost 7 bases, with 6 bases spanning the gap. This CDR3 comprises 11 residues. The DNA of the CDR3 is TGCGCCAGCAGCCTTAGAAATGAGCAGTTCTTC. It encodes CASSLRNEQFF.

The genes are TRBV6-5 and TRBJ1-5; possible D gene TRBD1, 5 bases. The CDR3 has 15 amino acids. Trimming took off 2 bases at V and 4 bases at J, with 12 bases between the two ends. Per germline, CDR1 MNHEY and CDR2 SVGAGI. The CDR3 coding sequence is TGTGCCAGCAGTTACCGAGCAGGGCTAAATCAGCCCCAGCATTTT. This translates into CASSYRAGLNQPQHF.

The chain combines TRBV19 with TRBJ1-1, with D uncertain. The V end was cut by 8 bases, the J end by 1 base, with 17 bases between. CDR1 is LNHDA and CDR2 is SQIVND in the germline V gene (reference sequence). This CDR3 contains 15 residues. The chain's CDR3 is CASRTERAGNTEAFF. CDR3 DNA: TGTGCCAGTCGAACCGAACGGGCAGGGAACACTGAAGCTTTCTTT.